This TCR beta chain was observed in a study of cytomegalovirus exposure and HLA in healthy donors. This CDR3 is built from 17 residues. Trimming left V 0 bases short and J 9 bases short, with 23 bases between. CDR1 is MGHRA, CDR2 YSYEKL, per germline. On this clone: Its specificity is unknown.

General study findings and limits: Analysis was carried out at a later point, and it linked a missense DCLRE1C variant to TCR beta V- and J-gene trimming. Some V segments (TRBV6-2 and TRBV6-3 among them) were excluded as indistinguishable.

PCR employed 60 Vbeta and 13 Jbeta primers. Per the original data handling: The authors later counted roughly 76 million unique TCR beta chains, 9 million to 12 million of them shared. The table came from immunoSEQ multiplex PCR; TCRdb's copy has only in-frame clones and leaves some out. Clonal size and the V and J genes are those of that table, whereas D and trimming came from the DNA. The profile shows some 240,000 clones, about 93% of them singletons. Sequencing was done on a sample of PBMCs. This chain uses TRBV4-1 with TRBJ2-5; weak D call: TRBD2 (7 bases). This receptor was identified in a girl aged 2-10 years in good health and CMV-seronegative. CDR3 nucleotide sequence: TGCGCCAGCAGCCAAGACATCGGCGCGGGGGCTGCCGGGGCCCAGTACTTC. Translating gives CASSQDIGAGAAGAQYF.